One and the same sample provided the 17 T cell receptor beta chains below, sequenced in a study of regulatory T cells in long-lasting Graves disease (dated by TCRdb to the early 2020s). The library was produced with multiplex PCR. Sequenced on an Illumina HiSeq 4000. iRepertoire HTBI primers and Arm-PCR amplification of CDR3 regions were used to construct TCR beta libraries. TCRdb reran the public reads through fastp at Q25 and MiXCR, keeping productive beta chains. One record per CDR3 amino acid sequence lists the most common genes and DNA. This sample comprises approximately 480,000 distinct CDR3 sequences, roughly 15% of them detected only once. The top ten constitute 10% to 15% of the sample. According to the study, the label for this sample's time point signals: newly diagnosed GD, antithyroid drugs for less than 3 months. For both TCR sequencing and RNA sequencing, RNA was extracted from PBMCs in TRIzol.

This same sample was also part of a study on T cells in Graves' hyperthyroidism and ophthalmopathy.

The sample was peripheral blood mononuclear cells (PBMCs), taken at new diagnosis, from a patient treated with antithyroid drugs. All receptors derive from a man in his forties or fifties with Graves disease. Donor details come from another sample of the same person, matched by shared clones.

A few counts support this clonotype. In nucleotides, the CDR3 is TGTGCCAGCAGCCCCCGGGTAGCGGAGAGGGGCGAGCAGTTCTTC. Amino acid sequence: CASSPRVAERGEQFF. The rearrangement joins TRBV7-3 to TRBJ2-1, with D possibly matching TRBD2 (6 bases). CDR3 size: 15 residues. V gave up 5 bases and J gave up 10 bases, with 21 bases separating them. Germline lookup yields CDR1 SGHTA and CDR2 FQGTGA. Filled out from reference TRBV7-3 and TRBJ2-1, the complete variable domain reads GAGVSQTPSNKVTEKGKYVELRCDPISGHTALYWYRQSLGQGPEFLIYFQGTGAADDSGLPNDRFFAVRPEGSVSTLKIQRTERGDSAVYLCASSPRVAERGEQFFGPGTRLTVL.

This clonotype was observed at least ten times. The chain is built from TRBV28 and TRBJ1-5; D remains ambiguous. This CDR3 is built from 13 residues. V lost 5 bases and J 0 bases, leaving 5 bases between the germline ends. Germline V lookup: CDR1 MDHEN, CDR2 SYDVKM. CDR3 amino acids: CASSTDSNQPQHF. CDR3 bases: TGTGCCAGCAGTACTGATAGCAATCAGCCCCAGCATTTT.

This clonotype was recorded many times. The V and J genes are TRBV20-1 and TRBJ2-1, with no clear D. Germline CDR1 is DFQATT and CDR2 is SNEGSKA (reference sequence). Trimming left V 6 bases short and J 4 bases short, with 10 bases between. The CDR3 spans 12 residues. CDR3 sequence reads: CSAGSRYNEQFF. The CDR3 DNA reads TGCAGTGCCGGTTCCCGTTACAATGAGCAGTTCTTC.

The chain has TRBV28 and TRBJ2-7; TRBD2 matches at 13 bases. Germline trimming cut 6 bases from V and 6 bases from J; bases unmatched to any gene: 14. CDR3 length: 17 residues. CDR1 MDHEN and CDR2 SYDVKM come from the germline V gene. DNA of the CDR3: TGTGCCAGCAGCCACCATTTCGGACTAGCGGGAGAGGGCGAGCAGTACTTC. Its protein is CASSHHFGLAGEGEQYF.

This clonotype has at least ten counts. This chain joins TRBV11-1 and TRBJ1-2; the D gene is possibly TRBD1 (5 bases). Trimming took off 2 bases at V and 8 bases at J, with 12 bases between the two ends. This CDR3 has 13 amino acids. In germline, CDR1 is SGHAT, CDR2 FQDESV (reference sequence). CDR3 loop: CASSLPGRRGYTF. As DNA, the CDR3 is TGTGCCAGCAGCTTACCGGGACGTCGGGGCTACACCTTC.

This sequence joins TRBV20-1 and TRBJ1-1; no reliable D call. The CDR3 extends over 17 amino acids. V shed 0 bases and J shed 1 base, with 18 bases lying between them. Germline loops: CDR1 DFQATT, CDR2 SNEGSKA (reference sequence). In DNA, the CDR3 is TGCAGTGCTAGAGACCGACTGGACCCGTTTAGGAACACTGAAGCTTTCTTT. This encodes CSARDRLDPFRNTEAFF.

This clonotype was seen repeatedly, ten times or more. This chain uses TRBV15 with TRBJ1-4; 7 bases fit TRBD1. The length of the CDR3 is 13 residues. Unmatched junction bases numbered 3, after V lost 0 bases and J lost 11 bases. Germline values: CDR1 LNHNV, CDR2 YYDKDF (reference sequence). CDR3 nucleotides: TGTGCCACCAGCAGAGATGAGGGGGCTAAACTGTTTTTT. Protein sequence: CATSRDEGAKLFF.

This clonotype was counted a few times. The V call is TRBV15, the J call TRBJ2-4; 7 positions match TRBD2. The V segment lost 0 bases and the J segment 4 bases; nucleotides outside the gene matches: 3. The CDR3 extends over 15 amino acids. Germline lookup yields CDR1 LNHNV and CDR2 YYDKDF (reference sequence). The CDR3, as DNA: TGTGCCACCAGCAGAGATCTAGCGGATAAAAACATTCAGTACTTC. This encodes CATSRDLADKNIQYF.

Details on this clonotype: A much more abundant neighbour one base away suggests this may be a read error. CDR3 DNA sequence: TGTGCCTGGAGTGTAAACGTCTACAATGGCTACACCTTC. It is translated as CAWSVNVYNGYTF. The V and J genes are TRBV30 and TRBJ1-2; the D is unclear. The CDR3 is 13 amino acids. Trimming cost V 0 bases and J 6 bases, with 11 bases left between them. Per the germline V gene, CDR1 is GTSNPN and CDR2 is SVGIG (reference sequence).

CDR3 sequence (DNA): TGTGCCTGGAGAAGCCTGACAGGGAGCTCCTACAATGAGCAGTTCTTC. As protein: CAWRSLTGSSYNEQFF. The J gene is TRBJ2-1, the V gene TRBV30; 7 bases align to TRBD1. Germline CDR1 reads GTSNPN; CDR2 reads SVGIG (reference sequence). CDR3 length: 16 residues. The junction had 8 bases not matched to a gene; V was cut back by 3 bases and J by 0 bases.

This clonotype was seen a few times. The rearrangement joins TRBV20-1 to TRBJ2-7, with a tentative D call TRBD2 (6 bases). V was clipped by 8 bases and J by 0 bases, with 14 bases between them. CDR3 size: 13 residues. The germline V gene has CDR1 DFQATT and CDR2 SNEGSKA (reference sequence). Written as DNA, the CDR3 is TGCAGTTACTTAGCGGAACTCTCCTACGAGCAGTACTTC. Residues: CSYLAELSYEQYF.

This clonotype came up many times. The rearrangement links TRBV28 to TRBJ1-5; 7 nucleotides match TRBD1. The V gene end was trimmed by 7 bases and the J gene end by 1 base; junction bases not matched to a gene: 10. The CDR3 sequence is 16 residues long. In germline, CDR1 is MDHEN, CDR2 SYDVKM. The CDR3, as DNA: TGTGCCAGCACCTCTGGGGCGGGACAGAGCAATCAGCCCCAGCATTTT. Its protein product is CASTSGAGQSNQPQHF.

The chain combines TRBV6-2 or TRBV6-3 with TRBJ2-3; D ambiguous. In germline, CDR1 is MNHEY, CDR2 SVGEGT. The germline V and J ends were trimmed by 5 bases and 5 bases, with 17 bases remaining between them. The CDR3 runs 15 residues. Here the CDR3 DNA reads TGTGCCAGCAGTGAAACCGCCCGGGCCCAAGATACGCAGTATTTT. This encodes CASSETARAQDTQYF.

There are many counts of this clonotype. The rearrangement links TRBV29-1 to TRBJ2-2, with TRBD2 as a possible D gene (6 bases). This CDR3 region has 13 residues. V lost 7 bases and J lost 3, with 12 bases in between. From germline, CDR1 is SQVTM and CDR2 ANQGSEA. The CDR3 sequence: CSAQEGYTGELFF. The DNA for the CDR3 is TGCAGCGCCCAGGAGGGTTACACCGGGGAGCTGTTTTTT.

This clonotype was seen only a few times. The gene calls are TRBV29-1 and TRBJ2-4; the D gene could be TRBD1 or TRBD2 (5 bases each). CDR3 length equals 12 residues. CDR1 is SQVTM, CDR2 ANQGSEA, per germline. Trimming took off 7 bases at V and 8 bases at J, with 15 bases between the two ends. The CDR3 reads CSAGTGDDIQYF. The CDR3 DNA is TGCAGCGCCGGGACCGGGGATGACATTCAGTACTTC.

This clonotype was counted at least ten times. V usage is TRBV7-9 and J usage is TRBJ1-2; maybe TRBD1 (5 bases). V dropped 4 bases and J dropped 7 bases, with 13 bases sitting between them. CDR1 and CDR2 (germline): SEHNR, FQNEAQ (reference sequence). The CDR3 covers 13 residues. CDR3 in amino acids: CASSYRDSAGYTF. As DNA, the CDR3 is TGTGCCAGCAGCTACCGGGACTCTGCTGGCTACACCTTC.

Of note for this clonotype: This could be a read error, since a much larger clone is one nucleotide away. V is TRBV5-6 and J is TRBJ2-7, with D tentatively TRBD2 (6 bases). The germline CDR1 and CDR2 sequences are SGHDT and YYEEEE. V was trimmed by 4 bases and J by 5 bases, leaving 19 bases between them. The CDR3 spans 15 residues. In DNA, the CDR3 is TGTGCCAGCAGCCCCTGGGACTTCCCCATCGACGAGCAGTACTTC. Protein sequence: CASSPWDFPIDEQYF.